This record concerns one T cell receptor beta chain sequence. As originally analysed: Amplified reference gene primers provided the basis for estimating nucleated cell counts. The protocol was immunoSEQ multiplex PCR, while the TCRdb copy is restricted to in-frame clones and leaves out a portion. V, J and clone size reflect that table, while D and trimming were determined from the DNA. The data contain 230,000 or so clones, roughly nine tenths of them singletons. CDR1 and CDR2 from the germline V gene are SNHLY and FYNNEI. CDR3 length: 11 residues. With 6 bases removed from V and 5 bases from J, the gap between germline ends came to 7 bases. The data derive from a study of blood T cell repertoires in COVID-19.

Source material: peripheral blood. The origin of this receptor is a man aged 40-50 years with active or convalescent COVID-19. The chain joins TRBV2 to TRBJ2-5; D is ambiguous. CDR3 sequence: CASRGRETQYF. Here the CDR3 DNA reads TGTGCCAGCAGGGGCCGGGAGACCCAGTACTTC. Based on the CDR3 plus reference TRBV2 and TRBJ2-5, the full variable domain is EPEVTQTPSHQVTQMGQEVILRCVPISNHLYFYWYRQILGQKVEFLVSFYNNEISEKSEIFDDQFSVERPDGSNFTLKIRSTKLEDSAMYFCASRGRETQYFGPGTRLLVL.